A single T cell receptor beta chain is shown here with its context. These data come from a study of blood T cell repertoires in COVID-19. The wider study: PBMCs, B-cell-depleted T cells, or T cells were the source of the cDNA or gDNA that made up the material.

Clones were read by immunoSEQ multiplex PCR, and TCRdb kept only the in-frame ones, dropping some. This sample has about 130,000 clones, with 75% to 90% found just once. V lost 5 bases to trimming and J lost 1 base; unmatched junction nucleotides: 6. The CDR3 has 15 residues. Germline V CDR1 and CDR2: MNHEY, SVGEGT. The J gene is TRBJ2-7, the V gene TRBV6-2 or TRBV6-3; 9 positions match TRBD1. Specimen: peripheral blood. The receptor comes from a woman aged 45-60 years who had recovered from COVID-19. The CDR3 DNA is TGTGCCAGCAGTCAGGCACAGGGGGCTTCCTACGAGCAGTACTTC. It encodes CASSQAQGASYEQYF.